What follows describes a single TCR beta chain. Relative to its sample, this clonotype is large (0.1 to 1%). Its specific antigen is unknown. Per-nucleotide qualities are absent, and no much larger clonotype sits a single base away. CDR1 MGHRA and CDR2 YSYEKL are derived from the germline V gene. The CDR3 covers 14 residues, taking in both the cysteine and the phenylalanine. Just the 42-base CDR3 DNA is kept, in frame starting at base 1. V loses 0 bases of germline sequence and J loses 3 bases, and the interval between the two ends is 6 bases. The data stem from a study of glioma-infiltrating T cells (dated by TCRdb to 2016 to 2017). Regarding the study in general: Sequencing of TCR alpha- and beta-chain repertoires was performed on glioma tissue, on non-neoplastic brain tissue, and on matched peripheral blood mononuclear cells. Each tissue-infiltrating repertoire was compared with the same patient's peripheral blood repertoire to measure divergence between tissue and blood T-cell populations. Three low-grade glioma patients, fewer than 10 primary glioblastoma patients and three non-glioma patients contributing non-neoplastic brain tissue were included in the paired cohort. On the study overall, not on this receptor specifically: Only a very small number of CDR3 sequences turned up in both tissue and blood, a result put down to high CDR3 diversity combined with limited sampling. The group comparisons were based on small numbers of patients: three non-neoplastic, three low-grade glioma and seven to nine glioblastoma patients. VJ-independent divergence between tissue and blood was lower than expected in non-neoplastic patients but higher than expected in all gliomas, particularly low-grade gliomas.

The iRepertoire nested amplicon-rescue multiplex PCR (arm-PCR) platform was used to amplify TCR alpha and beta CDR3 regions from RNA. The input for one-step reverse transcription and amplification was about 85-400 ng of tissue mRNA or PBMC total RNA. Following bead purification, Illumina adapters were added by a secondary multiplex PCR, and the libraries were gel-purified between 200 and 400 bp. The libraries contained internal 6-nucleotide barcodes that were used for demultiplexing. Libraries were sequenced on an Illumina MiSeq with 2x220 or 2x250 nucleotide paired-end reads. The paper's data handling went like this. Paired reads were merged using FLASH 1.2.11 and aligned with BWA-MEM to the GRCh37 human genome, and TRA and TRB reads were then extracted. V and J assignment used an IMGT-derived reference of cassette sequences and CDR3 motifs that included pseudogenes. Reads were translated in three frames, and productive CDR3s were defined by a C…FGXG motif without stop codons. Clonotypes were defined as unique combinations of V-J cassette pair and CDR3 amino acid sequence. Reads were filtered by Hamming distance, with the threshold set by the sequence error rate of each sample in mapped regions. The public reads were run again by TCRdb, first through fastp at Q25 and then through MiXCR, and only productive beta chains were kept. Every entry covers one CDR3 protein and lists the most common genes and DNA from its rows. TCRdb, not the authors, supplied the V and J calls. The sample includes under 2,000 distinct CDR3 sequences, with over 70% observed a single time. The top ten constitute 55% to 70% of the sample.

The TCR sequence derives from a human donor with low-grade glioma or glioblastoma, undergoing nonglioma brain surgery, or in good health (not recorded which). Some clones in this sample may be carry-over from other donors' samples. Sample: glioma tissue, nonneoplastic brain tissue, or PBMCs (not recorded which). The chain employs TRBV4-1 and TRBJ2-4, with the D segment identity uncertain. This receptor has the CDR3 CASSQELVKNIQYF. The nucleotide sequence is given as TGCGCCAGCAGCCAAGAGTTGGTCAAAAACATTCAGTACTTC.